The clone carrying this TCR beta chain has more than one count but fewer than ten. The antigen is not known. Possible read error: a much larger clone is one base away. Described time point: newly diagnosed GD, antithyroid drugs for less than 3 months. The TCR library was made from RNA that had been extracted from PBMCs in TRIzol. The data are from a study of regulatory T cells in long-lasting Graves disease. CDR3 length equals 15 residues. Germline V gene data show CDR1 as LNHDA and CDR2 as SQIVND (reference sequence). HTBI primers from iRepertoire and Arm-PCR of CDR3 regions yielded the TCR beta libraries. TCRdb re-analysed the multiplex PCR reads in MiXCR, keeping a single row per CDR3 protein. The sample includes around 330,000 distinct CDR3 sequences, 15% to 20% of them seen just once. Study-level points and caveats: Newly diagnosed Graves' patients exceeded persistent ones in TCR diversity.

This material consisted of peripheral blood mononuclear cells (PBMCs), taken at new diagnosis, from a patient treated with antithyroid drugs. V gene TRBV19 combines with J gene TRBJ1-1, with 8 bases matching TRBD1. The receptor was derived from a female donor with Graves disease. The CDR3 loop is CASSHRTGTHTEASF. In nucleotides, the CDR3 is TGTGCCAGTAGTCATAGGACAGGGACGCACACTGAAGCTTCCTTT.